Following are 8 T cell receptor beta chains from one sample sequenced in a study of T cell repertoires in cytomegalovirus infection. TCRdb independently ran MiXCR on the reads; one entry per CDR3 protein. The sample has about 260,000 distinct CDR3 sequences; roughly an eighth are singletons. The source material was PBMCs. These receptors were collected from a human donor in good health (CMV status not recorded). Some clones in this sample may be carry-over from other donors' samples.

With regard to this clonotype: Because it lacks the conserved phenylalanine or tryptophan at the end, this CDR3 is likely a read error. No DNA is shown, since the ends of the CDR3 on it are uncertain; the CDR3 is the one TCRdb lists. This sequence joins TRBV15 and TRBJ1-5; TRBD1, the table's D call, was not compared with the DNA. Germline values: CDR1 LNHNV, CDR2 YYDKDF (reference sequence). With termini counted, the CDR3 has 14 amino acids. The CDR3 spells CATSGQGYNQPQLC.

This clonotype came up many times. The chain uses TRBV5-1 and TRBJ1-2, with 8 nucleotides matching TRBD1. The ends lost 4 bases at V and 4 bases at J; junction bases unmatched: 9. Germline V gene data show CDR1 as SGHRS and CDR2 as YFSETQ. The CDR3 has 15 residues. The DNA for the CDR3 is TGCGCCAGCAGCCCGGGACAGGAGAGACCCTATGGCTACACCTTC. This encodes CASSPGQERPYGYTF.

Worth noting for this clonotype: At one of its ends the junction is not consistent with the germline gene, which may arise from a read error. The chain uses TRBV28 and TRBJ2-7; TRBD1 or TRBD2 may be the D gene (7 bases each). This CDR3 region has 15 residues. Germline V gene data show CDR1 as MDHEN and CDR2 as SYDVKM. Here the CDR3 DNA reads TGTCCCAGCAGGAGGAGGGGGGGACAGTTCTACGAGCAGTACTTC. Residues: CPSRRRGGQFYEQYF.

This clonotype was observed at least ten times. The rearrangement links TRBV12-3 or TRBV12-4 to TRBJ1-1, with D possibly being TRBD1 (5 bases). The length of the CDR3 is 14 residues. Trimming cost V 6 bases and J 2 bases, with 13 bases left between them. CDR3 bases: TGTGCCAGCAGCGCCGGGACTCATAACACTGAAGCTTTCTTT. Its translation: CASSAGTHNTEAFF.

This clonotype was recorded at least ten times. The chain carries TRBV19 and TRBJ2-2; D gene ambiguous. From germline, CDR1 is LNHDA and CDR2 SQIVND (reference sequence). Deletions cut 3 bases from V and 4 bases from J, with 9 bases between. This CDR3 spans 14 amino acids. CDR3 nucleotides: TGTGCCAGTAGTATGTGGCAGTCCACCGGGGAGCTGTTTTTT. Protein: CASSMWQSTGELFF.

This clonotype was seen repeatedly, ten times or more. V gene TRBV7-8 combines with J gene TRBJ2-5; TRBD2 agrees at 12 bases. Germline V gives CDR1 SGHVS, CDR2 FQNEAQ. CDR3 length equals 13 residues. V lost 5 bases and J lost 6; bases outside the gene matches: 1. The CDR3 DNA reads as TGTGCCAGCAGCAGGACTAGCGGGAAGACCCAGTACTTC. It translates to CASSRTSGKTQYF.

The rearrangement links TRBV7-2 to TRBJ1-5, with 9 bases lining up with TRBD1. Germline values: CDR1 SGHTA, CDR2 FQGNSA. Trimming cost V 5 bases and J 4 bases; bases outside gene matches: 9. CDR3 length equals 16 residues. Written as DNA, the CDR3 is TGTGCCAGCAGCGCCTACAGGGGGCAGGCAAATCAGCCCCAGCATTTT. The encoded protein is CASSAYRGQANQPQHF.

This clonotype occurred a few times. The chain recombines TRBV28 with TRBJ2-7, with 9 nucleotides matching TRBD1. After removal of 6 bases from V and 6 bases from J, the junction contained 12 bases not matched to a gene. This CDR3 region has 15 residues. Germline CDR1 and CDR2: MDHEN and SYDVKM. The CDR3 nucleotides are TGTGCCAGCAGCCGAGGGACAGGGATTTTAGGCGAGCAGTACTTC. This sequence encodes CASSRGTGILGEQYF. The complete variable domain, with remaining parts taken from reference TRBV28 and TRBJ2-7, reads DVKVTQSSRYLVKRTGEKVFLECVQDMDHENMFWYRQDPGLGLRLIYFSYDVKMKEKGDIPEGYSVSREKKERFSLILESASTNQTSMYLCASSRGTGILGEQYFGPGTRLTVT.